The 11 T cell receptor beta chains below were found in one sample sequenced in a study of blood T cell repertoires in COVID-19. Here immunoSEQ multiplex PCR was the method, and the copy in TCRdb shows in-frame clones only, minus some. The sample holds under 150,000 clones; about 84% are singletons and the top ten take about 6.4%. The specimen was peripheral blood. The receptors stem from a human donor in a cohort sampled during active COVID-19.

J is TRBJ2-3 and V is TRBV6-2 or TRBV6-3; 15 bases align to TRBD2. The V gene end was trimmed by 2 bases and the J gene end by 10 bases; junction bases not matched to a gene: 7. This CDR3 comprises 16 residues. The germline V gene encodes CDR1 MNHEY and CDR2 SVGEGT. The CDR3 coding sequence is TGTGCCAGCAGTTACCGGGGACTAGCGGGGGGTGGTGCGCAGTATTTT. The encoded protein is CASSYRGLAGGGAQYF.

The CDR3 spells CASSVESKAGGPNTGELFF. The CDR3 DNA is TGTGCCAGCAGCGTAGAGAGTAAGGCGGGGGGCCCGAACACCGGGGAGCTGTTTTTT. This chain uses TRBV9 with TRBJ2-2; 8 positions agree with TRBD2. Trimming removed 0 bases from V and 0 bases from J; junction bases left unmatched: 10. Per germline, CDR1 SGDLS and CDR2 YYNGEE. This CDR3 is built from 19 residues.

The rearrangement links TRBV6-6 to TRBJ1-4; D might be TRBD1 (5 bases). Germline-derived CDR1 and CDR2 are MNHNY and SVGAGI (reference sequence). The CDR3 is made up of 15 amino acids. V was cut by 2 bases and J by 5 bases, with 12 bases left in between. Here the CDR3 DNA reads TGTGCCAGCAGTTACGGCCAGGGTCTCAATGAAAAACTGTTTTTT. Its translation: CASSYGQGLNEKLFF.

This chain joins TRBV18 and TRBJ2-3, with D perhaps TRBD2 (6 bases). Germline CDR1 reads KGHSH; CDR2 reads LQKENI. V was trimmed by 3 bases and J by 7 bases, leaving 17 bases between them. CDR3 length: 15 amino acids. The DNA of the CDR3 is TGTGCCAGCTCACCCGGACGGGGGAGCACGAATACGCAGTATTTT. This sequence encodes CASSPGRGSTNTQYF.

This clone was recorded a few times. The chain combines TRBV6-2 or TRBV6-3 with TRBJ2-7; tentatively, D is TRBD2 (5 bases). This CDR3 contains 14 residues. Germline CDR1 is MNHEY and CDR2 is SVGEGT. V shed 6 bases and J shed 2 bases, with 14 bases lying between them. The CDR3 region is CASSPSGSAYEQYF. CDR3 sequence (DNA): TGTGCCAGCAGCCCTTCGGGGTCGGCCTACGAGCAGTACTTC.

The chain recombines TRBV11-3 with TRBJ2-2, with 8 bases aligning to TRBD2. With 5 bases clipped from V and 2 bases from J, the junction kept 1 base outside the gene matches. CDR3 length: 14 residues. Germline V gives CDR1 SGHNT, CDR2 YENEEA. Here the CDR3 DNA reads TGTGCCAGCAGCGGGACTAGAAACACCGGGGAGCTGTTTTTT. Translated: CASSGTRNTGELFF. Full variable domain (remainder filled in from reference TRBV11-3 and TRBJ2-2): EAGVVQSPRYKIIEKKQPVAFWCNPISGHNTLYWYLQNLGQGPELLIRYENEEAVDDSQLPKDRFSAERLKGVDSTLKIQPAELGDSAVYLCASSGTRNTGELFFGEGSRLTVL.

This chain links TRBV6-2 or TRBV6-3 with TRBJ2-7, with D perhaps matching TRBD1 (5 bases). V lost 5 bases and J lost 4, with 12 bases in between. Germline assignment: CDR1 MNHEY and CDR2 SVGEGT. The CDR3 consists of 13 residues. The CDR3 here is CASSRGSLYEQYF. The CDR3 nucleotides read TGTGCCAGCAGTAGGGGCAGCCTTTACGAGCAGTACTTC.

The chain recombines TRBV28 with TRBJ1-1, with D tentatively TRBD1 (5 bases). The CDR3 is 13 residues long. Germline loops: CDR1 MDHEN, CDR2 SYDVKM. Deletions cut 3 bases from V and 6 bases from J, with 11 bases between. The CDR3 spells CASSFNPGAEAFF. The CDR3 DNA reads as TGTGCCAGCAGTTTTAATCCGGGGGCTGAAGCTTTCTTT.

The chain joins TRBV5-6 to TRBJ1-3; 8 nucleotides align to TRBD1. Germline values: CDR1 SGHDT, CDR2 YYEEEE. This CDR3 contains 19 residues. Losses at the gene ends were 2 bases for V and 0 bases for J; bases not matched to a gene: 13. The CDR3: CASSFWTGSIPSSGNTIYF. The CDR3 DNA is TGTGCCAGCAGCTTTTGGACAGGGAGCATCCCTTCCTCTGGAAACACCATATATTTT.

The CDR3 reads CASSLYGEPYNEQFF. The CDR3 DNA sequence: TGTGCCAGCAGCTTGTATGGAGAGCCATACAATGAGCAGTTCTTC. This chain connects TRBV5-4 to TRBJ2-1; D remains ambiguous. Germline loops: CDR1 SGHNT, CDR2 YYREEE (reference sequence). This CDR3 spans 15 amino acids. The V end lost 1 base, the J end lost 4 bases, and 12 bases lay between the germline ends. Drawing the rest from reference TRBV5-4 and TRBJ2-1, the complete variable domain is ETGVTQSPTHLIKTRGQQVTLRCSSQSGHNTVSWYQQALGQGPQFIFQYYREEENGRGNFPPRFSGLQFPNYSSELNVNALELDDSALYLCASSLYGEPYNEQFFGPGTRLTVL.

The chain has TRBV14 and TRBJ2-2; the match to TRBD1 covers 9 bases. The V gene end was trimmed by 4 bases and the J gene end by 4 bases; junction bases not matched to a gene: 4. The germline V gene encodes CDR1 SGHDN and CDR2 FVKESK. This CDR3 spans 15 amino acids. The CDR3 coding sequence is TGTGCCAGCAGCCGGGACAGGGTACCCACCGGGGAGCTGTTTTTT. Its translation: CASSRDRVPTGELFF. Looking up the rest from reference TRBV14 and TRBJ2-2 gives the full variable domain: EAGVTQFPSHSVIEKGQTVTLRCDPISGHDNLYWYRRVMGKEIKFLLHFVKESKQDESGMPNNRFLAERTGGTYSTLKVQPAELEDSGVYFCASSRDRVPTGELFFGEGSRLTVL.